Here is one T cell receptor beta chain with its context. What this receptor recognizes is not known. Base qualities are not provided; no much larger clone lies one nucleotide away. Trimming costs V 4 bases and J 8 bases, and their ends lie 16 bases apart. Spanning cysteine to phenylalanine, the CDR3 consists of 14 amino acids. Only CDR3 DNA remains: 42 bases, in frame from the first base. Via the germline V gene, CDR1 is SGHAT and CDR2 FQNNGV. The data are from a study of CD8+ T cells in alopecia areata (dated by TCRdb to 2017 to 2018). Regarding the complete study: Treated patients were enrolled in an open-label pilot trial of oral tofacitinib, 5 to 10 mg twice daily, for moderate-to-severe alopecia areata. Patients stayed on tofacitinib for 6 to 18 months and then had 6 months of follow-up off drug so that delayed response and recurrence could be assessed. The SALT score, which quantifies the percentage of affected scalp surface area, was used to measure disease severity in treated patients. High-throughput TCRbeta sequencing was used to examine T cell clonal expansion in alopecia areata in both the C3H/HeJ mouse model and human patients. On the human side, TCRbeta sequencing was run on scalp tissue and on sorted CD4+ and CD8+ peripheral blood T cells from healthy controls and from alopecia areata patients with either patchy or totalis/universalis disease. Patients on tofacitinib were biopsied at baseline and after 4 and 24 weeks of treatment, and several of the patients also had a later scalp biopsy. Clonality in the scalp was compared among normal scalp (n=4), patchy alopecia areata scalp (n=8), and alopecia totalis/universalis scalp (n=8). RNA was extracted with the PAXgene miRNA kit for fixed scalp, the miRNeasy kit for PBMCs, and the RNeasy kit for mouse skin. TCRbeta CDR3 regions were amplified by immunoSEQ multiplex PCR using 35 Vbeta forward and 13 Jbeta reverse primers. Here is what the overall study found, with its caveats: Compared with normal scalp, lesional scalp, particularly in alopecia totalis/universalis, had higher clonality and more expanded CD8+ clones, which suggests antigenic drive. Compared with mice, TCR sequences shared between patients were less clear, possibly partly because of HLA diversity across the patient population. Scalp clonality and the number of expanded CD8+ clones among the top 100 scalp clones were significantly decreased by tofacitinib. During tofacitinib treatment, many expanded lesional clones stuck around in both scalp and blood, and this persistence may partly explain why relapse happens after treatment is stopped. Unlike mouse skin, which is dominated by gammadelta T cells, normal human skin has resident alphabeta T cells that are also sequenced, and this complicates analysis of the scalp TCR repertoire. Because the treated cohort was small and included a single nonresponder, larger studies are needed to assess links between baseline CD8+ expansion and response.

Libraries were constructed by the immunoSEQ multiplex PCR assay. To provide template for TCR sequencing, every sample had RNA extracted and reverse transcribed into cDNA. SuperScript III was used for first-strand cDNA synthesis, primed with a 2:1 mix of oligo-dT and random hexamers. A synthetic immune receptor repertoire was used to measure amplification bias, and any remaining bias was corrected computationally. Per the authors' processing: After raw reads were preprocessed to remove errors, the CDR3 was defined following IMGT conventions as running from the conserved cysteine to phenylalanine. Clonality was computed by normalizing Shannon entropy by log2 of the number of productive unique TCRs and subtracting the result from 1. CD4 or CD8 identity of scalp clones was inferred by cross-referencing scalp TCRbeta sequences with sorted blood CD4 and CD8 repertoires. The clones in this table, taken by TCRdb from immuneACCESS, are in-frame only. Not every clone is retained; where verified, under half of the shortfall comes from an unresolved V gene, and the cause of the rest is unknown. That table is the source of V, J and clone size, and D and trimming were worked out from the DNA. The sample table holds fewer than 250,000 clones, of which over 60% were seen once. Around 4.3% of the sample comes from the top ten.

This specimen's time point label, interpreted: around 4 weeks on oral tofacitinib. The treatment or condition label for this specimen denotes: oral pan-JAK inhibitor, 5-10 mg twice daily. Lesional scalp punch biopsies and peripheral blood were collected from alopecia areata patients. After PBMCs were isolated by density centrifugation and stained for CD3, CD4 and CD8, a FACSAria was used to sort CD4+ and CD8+ T cells. The sequence joins TRBV11-2 to TRBJ2-3, with the D gene tentatively TRBD1 or TRBD2, based on 5 matching bases in each. The TCR was taken from a human donor with alopecia areata. The source was CD4+ T cells sorted from blood, collected at week 4, from a patient treated with tofacitinib. The CDR3 in this case is CASSSSFGGGTQYF. The nucleotide sequence reads as follows: TGTGCCAGCAGCTCGTCTTTTGGGGGTGGTACGCAGTATTTT.